Listed here are 8 T cell receptor beta chains from one sample, sequenced in a study of T cell responses to AZD1222 COVID-19 vaccine. Profiling relied on immunoSEQ multiplex PCR, and the TCRdb table lists in-frame clones only, not all of them. The sample lists roughly 130,000 clones; about 90% were seen once. Sequenced here: peripheral blood, sampled on day 0 of AZD1222 vaccination. The receptors shown here come from an adult in good health.

V and J are TRBV6-5 and TRBJ1-1, with D possibly TRBD1 on 5 matching bases. The CDR3 extends over 13 amino acids. Per the germline V gene, CDR1 is MNHEY and CDR2 is SVGAGI. Trimming left V 0 bases short and J 8 bases short, with 10 bases between. This CDR3 is CASSYSRDQEAFF. The CDR3, as DNA: TGTGCCAGCAGTTACTCGAGGGACCAGGAAGCTTTCTTT.

The V call is TRBV27, the J call TRBJ2-1; D is uncertain. Trimming took 4 bases from V and 8 from J, leaving 15 bases between them. This CDR3 region has 14 residues. Germline V lookup: CDR1 MNHEY, CDR2 SMNVEV (reference sequence). The CDR3: CASSYSEPLDEQFF. Here the CDR3 DNA reads TGTGCCAGCAGTTACTCCGAGCCCTTAGATGAGCAGTTCTTC.

The rearrangement joins TRBV5-1 to TRBJ2-7, with 7 bases lining up with TRBD1. The CDR3 is 19 amino acids. Germline-derived CDR1 and CDR2 are SGHRS and YFSETQ. V was pared by 0 bases and J by 0 bases, with 15 bases of the junction left unmatched. The CDR3 DNA is TGCGCCAGCAGCTTGGCCATACAGGGGTCTCAAGTCTCCTCCTACGAGCAGTACTTC. Residues: CASSLAIQGSQVSSYEQYF. The full variable domain, in which reference TRBV5-1 and TRBJ2-7 provide the parts outside the CDR3, is KAGVTQTPRYLIKTRGQQVTLSCSPISGHRSVSWYQQTPGQGLQFLFEYFSETQRNKGNFPGRFSGRQFSNSRSEMNVSTLELGDSALYLCASSLAIQGSQVSSYEQYFGPGTRLTVT.

V is TRBV9 and J is TRBJ1-2; the D is unclear. The CDR3 spans 14 residues. Between the trimmed V and J ends, which lost 0 bases and 7 bases, there was a span of 13 bases. Germline V gene lookup returns CDR1 SGDLS and CDR2 YYNGEE. DNA for the CDR3: TGTGCCAGCAGCGTAGGGGTCCCCCTGGGTGGCTACACCTTC. Amino acid sequence: CASSVGVPLGGYTF. Full variable domain (remainder filled in from reference TRBV9 and TRBJ1-2): DSGVTQTPKHLITATGQRVTLRCSPRSGDLSVYWYQQSLDQGLQFLIQYYNGEERAKGNILERFSAQQFPDLHSELNLSSLELGDSALYFCASSVGVPLGGYTFGSGTRLTVV.

The J gene is TRBJ2-3, the V gene TRBV7-9; 8 nucleotides match TRBD2. The V segment lost 5 bases and the J segment 2 bases; nucleotides outside the gene matches: 9. Germline assignment: CDR1 SEHNR and CDR2 FQNEAQ (reference sequence). This CDR3 spans 16 amino acids. In DNA, the CDR3 is TGTGCCAGCAGCGCCTGGGGAGCGGGAGACACAGATACGCAGTATTTT. It yields the protein CASSAWGAGDTDTQYF.

V gene TRBV5-1 combines with J gene TRBJ2-4, with D tentatively TRBD1 or TRBD2 (5 bases each). CDR1 and CDR2 (germline): SGHRS, YFSETQ. The CDR3 is 17 amino acids. V was cut by 0 bases and J by 1 base, with 14 bases left in between. For the CDR3, the DNA is TGCGCCAGCAGCTTGGCCACAGGCTCGGGGGCCAAAAACATTCAGTACTTC. Residues: CASSLATGSGAKNIQYF.

V and J are TRBV18 and TRBJ1-3; D might be TRBD1 (6 bases). Germline assignment: CDR1 KGHSH and CDR2 LQKENI. There are 16 residues in the CDR3. Trimming pared 0 bases from V and 0 bases from J, leaving 9 bases between. CDR3 in amino acids: CASSPPGGPSGNTIYF. CDR3 nucleotide sequence: TGTGCCAGCTCACCACCTGGGGGCCCCTCTGGAAACACCATATATTTT.

The chain has TRBV30 and TRBJ1-6; D is perhaps TRBD1 (5 bases). Trimming cost V 0 bases and J 3 bases, with 9 bases left between them. Germline loops: CDR1 GTSNPN, CDR2 SVGIG (reference sequence). The CDR3 is 15 amino acids. In nucleotides, the CDR3 is TGTGCCTGGAGTGTTGGGACCTTCTATAATTCACCCCTCCACTTT. Protein sequence: CAWSVGTFYNSPLHF.